The entry that follows covers one T cell receptor beta chain sequence. These data belong to a study of CD8 T cells in Susac syndrome. Germline lookup yields CDR1 SQVTM and CDR2 ANQGSEA. V shed 1 base, J shed 4 bases, and the junction held 6 bases outside the gene matches. The CDR3 consists of 15 residues. Random-hexamer reverse transcription was applied to roughly 0.5 to 1 ug RNA. An immunoSEQ multiplex PCR amplified TCR beta CDR3 over 54 Vbeta and 13 Jbeta. TCRdb redid the calling of the immunoSEQ multiplex PCR reads with MiXCR, one entry per CDR3 protein. The sample lists 100,000 to 150,000 distinct CDR3 sequences, just under 95% occurring once. Negative isolation yielded the CD8+ and CD4+ T cells, while FACS enriched the TEMRA cells.

This clonotype was obtained from a human donor in good health. This rearrangement joins TRBV29-1 to TRBJ2-1; 8 nucleotides align to TRBD2. The sequenced material came from CD4+ T cells from PBMCs. CDR3 sequence (DNA): TGCAGCGTTGAAGGTGGAACTAGCGGATACAATGAGCAGTTCTTC. Its translation: CSVEGGTSGYNEQFF.